This T cell receptor beta chain originates from a study of T-cell memory formation after mild COVID-19. Study-wide results and caveats: Contracting CD8+ clones were enriched in EMRA, CD4+ mainly in CM and EM. Confirmation was lacking for SARS-CoV-2 specificity of second-wave clones that peaked on day 37.

This clonotype was counted only a few times. The target antigen is unknown. The CDR3 is made up of 14 amino acids. V shed 7 bases and J shed 2 bases, with 15 bases lying between them. The germline V gene encodes CDR1 SNHLY and CDR2 FYNNEI. With constant-segment primers, 5'RACE yielded cDNA libraries of TCR alpha and TCR beta that carried sample barcodes and UMIs. MiXCR, applied by TCRdb to the 5' RACE reads, yields one record per CDR3 protein. The table lists around 420,000 distinct CDR3 sequences, 24% of them singletons. The V call is TRBV2, the J call TRBJ2-7; either TRBD1 or TRBD2 may supply D (6 bases each). The sequenced sample consisted of PBMCs or a T cell subset sorted from them (not recorded which). This receptor was identified in an adult woman who had mild COVID-19 (a few samples of this study predate the infection). Cell type and time point are not known. The CDR3 DNA reads TGTGCCAGCATTGAGGGGGGCGCCCCCTACGAGCAGTACTTC. This gives the protein CASIEGGAPYEQYF.